The 27 T cell receptor beta chains below were found in one sample sequenced in a study of cytomegalovirus exposure and HLA in healthy donors. Repertoires were generated with immunoSEQ multiplex PCR, while TCRdb's copy carries only in-frame clones and drops some. The data contain roughly 250,000 clones, around 86% of them singletons. The material sequenced was PBMCs. All receptors come from a woman aged 25 to 39 in good health and CMV-seropositive.

This clone was picked up one time. The chain has TRBV27 and TRBJ2-4; TRBD2 matches at 7 bases. V shed 7 bases and J 0 bases; nucleotides not matched to a gene: 6. Per the germline V gene, CDR1 is MNHEY and CDR2 is SMNVEV (reference sequence). The CDR3 totals 15 residues. CDR3 nucleotide sequence: TGTGCCAGCAAAACGTGGGAGGGAGCCAAAAACATTCAGTACTTC. It is translated as CASKTWEGAKNIQYF.

J is TRBJ2-2 and V is TRBV6-1, with D tentatively TRBD1 (6 bases). Trimming shortened V by 5 bases and J by 6 bases, and 10 bases separated the two germline ends. CDR3 length: 13 residues. Germline V gene data show CDR1 as MNHNS and CDR2 as SASEGT. In DNA, the CDR3 is TGTGCCAGCAGTACAGGGTTCGCCGGGGAGCTGTTTTTT. This codes for CASSTGFAGELFF.

The chain recombines TRBV6-6 with TRBJ2-7; perhaps TRBD1 as D (6 bases). Trimming left V 6 bases short and J 6 bases short, with 21 bases between. This CDR3 contains 15 residues. Germline lookup yields CDR1 MNHNY and CDR2 SVGAGI (reference sequence). The CDR3 region has the DNA TGTGCCAGCAGACCAAATCAGGGGTCGGGTGGCGAGCAGTACTTC. It specifies CASRPNQGSGGEQYF.

This chain links TRBV7-8 with TRBJ1-3, with D possibly TRBD1 on 6 matching bases. CDR1 is SGHVS, CDR2 FQNEAQ, per germline. The V end was cut by 2 bases, the J end by 0 bases, with 11 bases between. The CDR3 length is 16 residues. The CDR3 DNA reads TGTGCCAGCAGCTTATATGGACAGCTCTCTGGAAACACCATATATTTT. The encoded protein is CASSLYGQLSGNTIYF.

This clone has a single count. The J gene is TRBJ1-2, the V gene TRBV18; the match to TRBD1 covers 10 bases. The germline V gene has CDR1 KGHSH and CDR2 LQKENI. The CDR3 totals 15 residues. V was pared by 6 bases and J by 4 bases, with 8 bases of the junction left unmatched. The DNA for the CDR3 is TGTGCCAGCTCGCCCGACAGGGGGCACGGCTATGGCTACACCTTC. It yields the protein CASSPDRGHGYGYTF.

The chain joins TRBV28 to TRBJ2-1, with 10 nucleotides matching TRBD1. Per the germline V gene, CDR1 is MDHEN and CDR2 is SYDVKM. The trim removed 5 bases at V and 9 bases at J, leaving 7 bases unmatched. The CDR3 contains 14 residues. CDR3 amino acids: CASSRTGGYAEQFF. CDR3 nucleotide sequence: TGTGCCAGCAGTCGGACAGGGGGTTACGCTGAGCAGTTCTTC.

The chain uses TRBV19 and TRBJ2-7; 13 nucleotides match TRBD2. The CDR3 extends over 13 amino acids. V trimming: 8 bases; J trimming: 5 bases; junction bases outside the gene matches: 3. The germline V gene encodes CDR1 LNHDA and CDR2 SQIVND (reference sequence). The DNA for the CDR3 is TGTGCCAGTTCCGGGACTAGCGGGAACGAGCAGTACTTC. The encoded protein is CASSGTSGNEQYF.

This chain uses TRBV27 with TRBJ2-1; tentative D call: TRBD1 (8 bases). V dropped 6 bases and J dropped 8 bases, with 17 bases sitting between them. The CDR3 runs to 14 residues. Germline-derived CDR1 and CDR2 are MNHEY and SMNVEV (reference sequence). CDR3 bases: TGTGCCAGCAGGCAAACAGGGGGGGTCTATGAGCAGTTCTTC. This codes for CASRQTGGVYEQFF.

This rearrangement joins TRBV5-1 to TRBJ2-3; a possible D gene is TRBD2 (5 bases). CDR3 length equals 13 residues. Germline V gene sequence: CDR1 SGHRS, CDR2 YFSETQ. The germline V and J ends were trimmed by 3 bases and 6 bases, with 11 bases remaining between them. This CDR3 is CASSWEREDTQYF. In DNA form, the CDR3 reads TGCGCCAGCAGCTGGGAGAGGGAGGATACGCAGTATTTT.

This chain uses TRBV6-1 with TRBJ2-4; possible D gene TRBD2, 6 bases. CDR1 is MNHNS and CDR2 is SASEGT in the germline V gene. The length of the CDR3 is 18 residues. V was shortened by 4 bases and J by 0 bases, with 19 bases between the two germline ends. The CDR3 region is CASSGLGGTPLAKNIQYF. DNA of the CDR3: TGTGCCAGCAGTGGACTCGGAGGGACGCCACTAGCCAAAAACATTCAGTACTTC.

This rearrangement joins TRBV5-1 to TRBJ2-7; D is possibly TRBD1 (5 bases). Germline CDR1 and CDR2: SGHRS and YFSETQ. The length of the CDR3 is 13 residues. V was shortened by 0 bases and J by 4 bases, with 8 bases between the two germline ends. The CDR3 protein is CASSLDQGYEQYF. The CDR3, as DNA: TGCGCCAGCAGCTTGGACCAGGGATACGAGCAGTACTTC.

This clone is a singleton in its sample. The chain employs TRBV6-1 and TRBJ2-3; 9 bases line up with TRBD1. Looked up from germline, CDR1 is MNHNS and CDR2 is SASEGT. V shed 4 bases and J 0 bases; nucleotides not matched to a gene: 2. This CDR3 is built from 15 residues. CDR3 region: CASSVQGASTDTQYF. The CDR3 bases are TGTGCCAGCAGTGTACAGGGGGCGAGCACAGATACGCAGTATTTT.

V gene TRBV6-6 combines with J gene TRBJ2-1; 7 nucleotides match TRBD2. CDR3 length: 15 residues. Germline CDR1 is MNHNY and CDR2 is SVGAGI (reference sequence). The ends lost 1 base at V and 9 bases at J; junction bases unmatched: 9. The CDR3 loop reads CASSYWGEGPGEQFF. In DNA, the CDR3 is TGTGCCAGCAGTTACTGGGGGGAGGGCCCAGGTGAGCAGTTCTTC.

This chain connects TRBV29-1 to TRBJ2-1; the D gene is possibly TRBD1 (6 bases). Per the germline V gene, CDR1 is SQVTM and CDR2 is ANQGSEA. Trimming stripped 7 bases from V and 6 bases from J, with 22 bases between. This CDR3 is 15 amino acids long. The CDR3 region has the DNA TGCAGCGCCATGACAGGCCTTAATCTGTTCAATGAGCAGTTCTTC. Translated: CSAMTGLNLFNEQFF.

The chain joins TRBV2 to TRBJ1-5, with TRBD1 matching 7 bases. The trim removed 7 bases at V and 0 bases at J, leaving 6 bases unmatched. The CDR3 extends over 15 amino acids. Germline V lookup: CDR1 SNHLY, CDR2 FYNNEI. The CDR3 DNA follows: TGTGCCAGCACCTTTACAGGGGTTAGCAATCAGCCCCAGCATTTT. The encoded protein is CASTFTGVSNQPQHF.

The J gene is TRBJ1-3, the V gene TRBV9; D remains unclear. Deletions cut 7 bases from V and 6 bases from J, with 17 bases between. The CDR3 consists of 14 residues. Germline values: CDR1 SGDLS, CDR2 YYNGEE. CDR3 amino acids: CASSYMHTENTIYF. In DNA, the CDR3 is TGTGCCAGCTCCTATATGCATACAGAAAACACCATATATTTT.

The chain uses TRBV7-8 and TRBJ2-1; a weak D match, TRBD2 (5 bases). V was pared by 2 bases and J by 8 bases, with 19 bases between. This CDR3 is built from 16 residues. Germline V gives CDR1 SGHVS, CDR2 FQNEAQ. The CDR3 bases are TGTGCCAGCAGCTTATTCGGCTTCCGGGATTACGATGAGCAGTTCTTC. It yields the protein CASSLFGFRDYDEQFF.

The CDR3 bases are TGTGCCAGTAGTCCGGCGGCGCTAGGTGAGCAGTTCTTC. It is translated as CASSPAALGEQFF. The genes are TRBV19 and TRBJ2-1; unclear D gene. Trimming left V 5 bases short and J 9 bases short, with 14 bases between. In germline, CDR1 is LNHDA, CDR2 SQIVND (reference sequence). The CDR3 is 13 residues long.

The rearrangement joins TRBV7-6 to TRBJ2-7, with 8 bases fitting TRBD1. Losses at the gene ends were 5 bases for V and 1 base for J; bases not matched to a gene: 7. Germline-derived CDR1 and CDR2 are SGHVS and FNYEAQ. The CDR3 loop spans 15 amino acids. CDR3 sequence: CASSVGTGPSYEQYF. As DNA, the CDR3 is TGTGCCAGCAGCGTAGGGACAGGTCCGTCCTACGAGCAGTACTTC.

The chain has TRBV30 and TRBJ2-1; D remains ambiguous. Per the germline V gene, CDR1 is GTSNPN and CDR2 is SVGIG (reference sequence). The CDR3 contains 14 residues. Trimming shortened V by 5 bases and J by 9 bases, and 20 bases separated the two germline ends. The CDR3 DNA reads as TGTGCCTGGTATGTCGAGAGCCGGTCTCCTGAGCAGTTCTTC. This translates into CAWYVESRSPEQFF.

The chain combines TRBV9 with TRBJ2-3; the match to TRBD1 covers 8 bases. J lost 4 bases, V lost 4 bases, and 5 bases had no gene match. The CDR3 consists of 14 residues. Per the germline V gene, CDR1 is SGDLS and CDR2 is YYNGEE. CDR3 DNA: TGTGCCAGCAGCAGAGGACAGGGCTCAGATACGCAGTATTTT. Protein: CASSRGQGSDTQYF.

The chain couples TRBV5-1 to TRBJ1-4, with D unclear. Trimming took off 0 bases at V and 0 bases at J, with 9 bases between the two ends. The CDR3 is 16 amino acids. Germline CDR1 and CDR2: SGHRS and YFSETQ. The CDR3, as DNA: TGCGCCAGCAGCTTGGGAACGGGGACAACTAATGAAAAACTGTTTTTT. This codes for CASSLGTGTTNEKLFF.

The chain couples TRBV4-1 to TRBJ2-5, with 9 bases fitting TRBD2. CDR1 is MGHRA, CDR2 YSYEKL, per germline. J lost 4 bases, V lost 2 bases, and 8 bases had no gene match. The CDR3 extends over 16 amino acids. The CDR3 DNA follows: TGCGCCAGCAGCCAACTCTTAGCGGGAGAAGGAGAGACCCAGTACTTC. Its protein is CASSQLLAGEGETQYF.

The rearrangement uses TRBV15 and TRBJ2-3; 9 nucleotides match TRBD2. This CDR3 is 17 amino acids long. CDR1 is LNHNV, CDR2 YYDKDF, per germline (reference sequence). With V trimmed by 1 base and J by 1 base, 6 bases remained unmatched. The CDR3 sequence: CATSRGVAGAGTDTQYF. The CDR3 region has the DNA TGTGCCACCAGCAGAGGGGTAGCGGGAGCTGGCACAGATACGCAGTATTTT. The full variable domain, in which reference TRBV15 and TRBJ2-3 provide the parts outside the CDR3, is DAMVIQNPRYQVTQFGKPVTLSCSQTLNHNVMYWYQQKSSQAPKLLFHYYDKDFNNEADTPDNFQSRRPNTSFCFLDIRSPGLGDTAMYLCATSRGVAGAGTDTQYFGPGTRLTVL.

Concerning this clone itself: At one of its ends the junction is not consistent with the germline gene, which may arise from a read error. The gene calls are TRBV4-1 and TRBJ2-1, with 7 bases that match TRBD2. CDR3 length: 11 amino acids. The germline CDR1 and CDR2 sequences are MGHRA and YSYEKL. The CDR3 is CASSLAGRKLF. The CDR3, as DNA: TGCGCCAGCAGCCTAGCGGGCCGAAAACTCTTC.

This rearrangement joins TRBV10-3 to TRBJ2-7, with D unresolved. V was trimmed by 5 bases and J by 1 base, leaving 15 bases between them. The CDR3 extends over 15 amino acids. Germline CDR1 ENHRY, CDR2 SYGVKD. CDR3 residues: CAISLGGSASYEQYF. The CDR3 bases are TGTGCCATCAGTCTAGGCGGTTCCGCATCCTACGAGCAGTACTTC.

This sequence joins TRBV14 and TRBJ2-3; D may be TRBD2 (5 bases). The CDR3 spans 15 residues. V dropped 3 bases and J dropped 4 bases, with 14 bases sitting between them. Looked up from germline, CDR1 is SGHDN and CDR2 is FVKESK. CDR3 residues: CASSHRTRSADTQYF. The DNA of the CDR3 is TGTGCCAGCAGCCATCGGACTCGCAGCGCAGATACGCAGTATTTT. The full variable domain, with the rest looked up from reference TRBV14 and TRBJ2-3, is EAGVTQFPSHSVIEKGQTVTLRCDPISGHDNLYWYRRVMGKEIKFLLHFVKESKQDESGMPNNRFLAERTGGTYSTLKVQPAELEDSGVYFCASSHRTRSADTQYFGPGTRLTVL.